These 29 T cell receptor beta chains originate from one sample sequenced in a study of T cells after yellow fever vaccination. MiXCR was run by TCRdb on the 5' RACE reads, yielding one entry per CDR3 protein. The repertoire holds a few hundred thousand distinct CDR3 sequences, with about a sixth as singletons. Sequenced material: PBMCs, taken 5 to 6 days after the first yellow fever vaccination. The receptors derive from a man aged 18 to 29 who received the YFV17D yellow fever vaccine.

This clonotype has a handful of counts. The gene calls are TRBV29-1 and TRBJ2-5, with TRBD1 matching over 7 bases. V lost 4 bases, J lost 3 bases, and 14 bases stayed unmatched. The CDR3 sequence is 16 residues long. CDR1 SQVTM and CDR2 ANQGSEA come from the germline V gene. CDR3 nucleotides: TGCAGCGTTGTGGGCGCACCTCTAGACAGGGAAGAGACCCAGTACTTC. Its translation is CSVVGAPLDREETQYF.

The CDR3 bases are TGTGCCAGCAGCGCCGCGGACAGCACAAACTATGGCTACACCTTC. This codes for CASSAADSTNYGYTF. The chain is built from TRBV9 and TRBJ1-2; weak D call: TRBD1 (6 bases). Germline V CDR1 and CDR2: SGDLS, YYNGEE. The CDR3 extends over 15 amino acids. The V gene lost 3 bases and the J gene lost 2 bases, with 14 bases spanning the gap.

The count of this clonotype is one. The rearrangement uses TRBV20-1 and TRBJ1-2; D gene unclear. Germline V lookup: CDR1 DFQATT, CDR2 SNEGSKA (reference sequence). V lost 3 bases, J lost 7 bases, and 18 bases lay in between. The CDR3 consists of 14 residues. The chain's CDR3 is CSASPPERASGYTF. The CDR3 nucleotides read TGCAGTGCTAGCCCCCCGGAGCGGGCGTCTGGCTACACCTTC.

The V gene is TRBV5-5, the J gene TRBJ2-2, with no clear D. CDR3 length: 15 residues. Germline V gene data show CDR1 as SGHKS and CDR2 as YYEKEE (reference sequence). V was trimmed by 0 bases and J by 3 bases, leaving 9 bases between them. The CDR3 DNA sequence: TGTGCCAGCAGCTTGGTTCTATTACACACCGGGGAGCTGTTTTTT. This codes for CASSLVLLHTGELFF.

This chain joins TRBV20-1 and TRBJ1-4; the D is unclear. This CDR3 contains 14 residues. V gave up 1 base and J gave up 10 bases, with 16 bases separating them. The germline CDR1 and CDR2 sequences are DFQATT and SNEGSKA (reference sequence). This chain's CDR3 is CSARGRGQKGKLFF. DNA for the CDR3: TGCAGTGCTAGAGGCCGCGGGCAGAAAGGAAAACTGTTTTTT.

This clonotype was counted only a few times. V and J are TRBV6-5 and TRBJ2-7; the D is unclear. Trimming took off 0 bases at V and 6 bases at J, with 12 bases between the two ends. CDR3 size: 14 residues. Germline loops: CDR1 MNHEY, CDR2 SVGAGI. CDR3 residues: CASSYSNNFSEQYV. In DNA, the CDR3 is TGTGCCAGCAGTTACTCGAATAATTTCAGCGAGCAGTACGTC.

The chain is built from TRBV4-3 and TRBJ1-2; D might be TRBD1 (5 bases). Germline CDR1 and CDR2: LGHNA and YSLEER. Trimming stripped 1 base from V and 11 bases from J, with 17 bases between. This CDR3 spans 14 amino acids. The CDR3 sequence: CASSQVTGTDVYTF. DNA of the CDR3: TGCGCCAGCAGCCAAGTCACCGGGACCGATGTATACACCTTC.

This chain connects TRBV7-2 to TRBJ1-3, with D tentatively TRBD1 (5 bases). CDR1 and CDR2 (germline): SGHTA, FQGNSA. This CDR3 has 15 residues. Trimming cost V 6 bases and J 1 base, with 13 bases left between them. The CDR3 bases are TGTGCCAGCAGAGCCCCGGGGGGGTCTGGAAACACCATATATTTT. It translates to CASRAPGGSGNTIYF.

The chain uses TRBV7-8 and TRBJ1-1, with D maybe TRBD1 (6 bases). Trimming pared 5 bases from V and 1 base from J, leaving 20 bases between. CDR1 and CDR2 (germline): SGHVS, FQNEAQ. The CDR3 is made up of 17 amino acids. The CDR3 protein is CASSPTTTGLGNTEAFF. CDR3 in DNA: TGTGCCAGCAGCCCGACCACTACAGGGTTGGGGAACACTGAAGCTTTCTTT.

This clonotype was picked up a small number of times. This chain links TRBV25-1 with TRBJ1-1; 7 nucleotides agree with TRBD1. The length of the CDR3 is 14 residues. Germline loops: CDR1 MGHDK, CDR2 SYGVNS. Trimming took 6 bases from V and 0 from J; bases not matched to a gene: 4. The CDR3 loop is CASRDRHMNTEAFF. DNA for the CDR3: TGTGCCAGCAGGGACAGGCACATGAACACTGAAGCTTTCTTT.

This clonotype appeared many times. The chain employs TRBV12-3 or TRBV12-4 and TRBJ2-5; TRBD1 agrees at 8 bases. Germline trimming cut 5 bases from V and 5 bases from J; bases unmatched to any gene: 4. The CDR3 totals 13 residues. The DNA of the CDR3 is TGTGCCAGCAGTCCGGGACAGGTTGAGACCCAGTACTTC. It encodes CASSPGQVETQYF.

This clonotype was detected a few times. This chain connects TRBV19 to TRBJ2-3; D might be TRBD2 (6 bases). Deletions cut 8 bases from V and 1 base from J, with 19 bases between. CDR1 is LNHDA and CDR2 is SQIVND in the germline V gene (reference sequence). There are 16 residues in the CDR3. CDR3 amino acids: CASGRGQAWGTDTQYF. The CDR3 DNA follows: TGTGCCAGTGGGCGGGGCCAAGCGTGGGGCACAGATACGCAGTATTTT.

The chain joins TRBV5-6 to TRBJ2-2, with D maybe TRBD1 (6 bases). The CDR3 covers 15 residues. The germline V gene encodes CDR1 SGHDT and CDR2 YYEEEE. V shed 4 bases and J shed 5 bases, with 15 bases lying between them. Here the CDR3 DNA reads TGTGCCAGCAGCCTGTCGGACAGACGAACCGGGGAGCTGTTTTTT. Its translation: CASSLSDRRTGELFF. Using reference TRBV5-6 and TRBJ2-2 for the parts outside the CDR3, the full variable domain is DAGVTQSPTHLIKTRGQQVTLRCSPKSGHDTVSWYQQALGQGPQFIFQYYEEEERQRGNFPDRFSGHQFPNYSSELNVNALLLGDSALYLCASSLSDRRTGELFFGEGSRLTVL.

In its sample, this clonotype was seen a few times. The chain combines TRBV5-1 with TRBJ1-2; 7 positions agree with TRBD1. CDR3 length: 14 amino acids. V trimming: 4 bases; J trimming: 3 bases; junction bases outside the gene matches: 6. The germline gives CDR1 SGHRS, CDR2 YFSETQ. CDR3: CASSPGDSDYGYTF. The CDR3 nucleotides are TGCGCCAGCAGCCCCGGGGACAGTGACTATGGCTACACCTTC.

The chain employs TRBV14 and TRBJ2-1; D perhaps matches TRBD1 (6 bases). There are 13 residues in the CDR3. Germline V gene sequence: CDR1 SGHDN, CDR2 FVKESK. Trimming cost V 5 bases and J 10 bases, with 15 bases left between them. Here the CDR3 DNA reads TGTGCCAGCAGCTCGTGGACAGAACGCGAGCAGTTCTTC. It yields the protein CASSSWTEREQFF.

This clonotype was observed a few times. J is TRBJ2-3 and V is TRBV5-1; the match to TRBD2 covers 10 bases. The germline V gene has CDR1 SGHRS and CDR2 YFSETQ. The CDR3 runs 17 residues. V gave up 0 bases and J gave up 4 bases; unmatched junction bases: 8. The CDR3 loop is CASSLGISGGTADTQYF. Written as DNA, the CDR3 is TGCGCCAGCAGCTTGGGGATTAGCGGGGGGACGGCAGATACGCAGTATTTT. The entire variable domain, with the rest obtained from reference TRBV5-1 and TRBJ2-3, is as follows: KAGVTQTPRYLIKTRGQQVTLSCSPISGHRSVSWYQQTPGQGLQFLFEYFSETQRNKGNFPGRFSGRQFSNSRSEMNVSTLELGDSALYLCASSLGISGGTADTQYFGPGTRLTVL.

The CDR3 DNA sequence: TGCAGTGCTAGTCGTAGGGGAGGAAAGGGGTCCTACGAGCAGTACTTC. Translated, it gives CSASRRGGKGSYEQYF. The chain carries TRBV20-1 and TRBJ2-7; D may be TRBD2 (6 bases). The germline gives CDR1 DFQATT, CDR2 SNEGSKA (reference sequence). The V and J ends lost 3 bases and 1 base respectively, with 19 bases between them. This CDR3 spans 16 amino acids.

This clonotype was seen a handful of times. This sequence joins TRBV5-1 and TRBJ1-2; D uncertain. The CDR3 extends over 15 amino acids. Trimming pared 2 bases from V and 6 bases from J, leaving 17 bases between. In germline, CDR1 is SGHRS, CDR2 YFSETQ. The chain's CDR3 is CASSFSSFTFDGYTF. The CDR3 nucleotides are TGCGCCAGCAGCTTCTCCTCGTTCACTTTCGATGGCTACACCTTC.

The chain has TRBV6-1 and TRBJ1-4; perhaps TRBD1 as D (5 bases). CDR1 and CDR2 (germline): MNHNS, SASEGT. Deletions cut 6 bases from V and 0 bases from J, with 11 bases between. This CDR3 is built from 15 residues. The CDR3 DNA sequence: TGTGCCAGCAGGGACCAGGGTGCAACTAATGAAAAACTGTTTTTT. Translation: CASRDQGATNEKLFF.

This chain links TRBV28 with TRBJ2-5; D remains unclear. CDR1 MDHEN and CDR2 SYDVKM come from the germline V gene. The CDR3 covers 14 residues. The V end lost 3 bases, the J end lost 4 bases, and 12 bases lay between the germline ends. Here the CDR3 DNA reads TGTGCCAGCAGTTTTCGCGAGAGCCCAGAGACCCAGTACTTC. It encodes CASSFRESPETQYF.

This clonotype turned up a few times. The rearrangement links TRBV4-1 to TRBJ2-5; TRBD1 aligns across 7 bases. Germline values: CDR1 MGHRA, CDR2 YSYEKL. The CDR3 contains 14 residues. V was pared by 3 bases and J by 2 bases, with 3 bases of the junction left unmatched. This CDR3 reads CASSHLQGQETQYF. As DNA, the CDR3 is TGCGCCAGCAGCCACCTACAGGGGCAAGAGACCCAGTACTTC.

This clonotype was seen a handful of times. The CDR3 DNA follows: TGCAGTGCTTCGGGGGAGTACGAGCAGTACGTC. Translation gives CSASGEYEQYV. The chain links TRBV20-1 to TRBJ2-7; TRBD2 might be the D (6 bases). The CDR3 is 11 residues long. V gave up 5 bases and J gave up 4 bases, with 9 bases separating them. Germline-derived CDR1 and CDR2 are DFQATT and SNEGSKA (reference sequence).

This chain connects TRBV4-1 to TRBJ2-3; D might be TRBD1 (5 bases). The CDR3 is 17 residues long. Trimming left V 4 bases short and J 0 bases short, with 17 bases between. The germline gives CDR1 MGHRA, CDR2 YSYEKL. CDR3 DNA sequence: TGCGCCAGCAGCCTCCCGTTAGCAGGGTCTAGCACAGATACGCAGTATTTT. Residues: CASSLPLAGSSTDTQYF.

The chain is built from TRBV20-1 and TRBJ1-1; the D gene is possibly TRBD1 (5 bases). The CDR3 covers 13 residues. CDR1 is DFQATT, CDR2 SNEGSKA, per germline (reference sequence). Between the trimmed V and J ends, which lost 6 bases and 0 bases, there was a span of 11 bases. CDR3 sequence: CSATPTVNTEAFF. The CDR3, as DNA: TGCAGTGCGACGCCGACAGTGAACACTGAAGCTTTCTTT.

This clonotype was found a few times. CDR3 region: CASSLQGDGNTIYF. Here the CDR3 DNA reads TGTGCCAGCAGTTTACAGGGTGATGGAAACACCATATATTTT. The chain is built from TRBV28 and TRBJ1-3, with TRBD1 as a possible D gene (5 bases). The germline CDR1 and CDR2 sequences are MDHEN and SYDVKM. This CDR3 spans 14 amino acids. V was clipped by 2 bases and J by 3 bases, with 8 bases between them.

This clonotype showed up just once. The chain recombines TRBV12-3 or TRBV12-4 with TRBJ2-1, with 8 bases identical to TRBD2. The CDR3 totals 14 residues. J was trimmed by 2 bases and V by 7 bases; bases with no gene match: 4. The CDR3 coding sequence is TGTGCCAGCATGGCGGGGGGCCCCTACAATGAGCAGTTCTTC. Its protein product is CASMAGGPYNEQFF.

The chain links TRBV6-1 to TRBJ2-2; tentatively, D is TRBD1 (6 bases). The V and J ends lost 10 bases and 3 bases respectively, with 12 bases between them. This CDR3 has 13 amino acids. Germline CDR1 and CDR2: MNHNS and SASEGT. The CDR3 spells CATRDKYTGELFF. In nucleotides, the CDR3 is TGTGCCACGAGGGACAAGTACACCGGGGAGCTGTTTTTT.

This clonotype was detected a few times. The chain has TRBV7-9 and TRBJ2-5, with 12 bases matching TRBD2. Germline V gene lookup returns CDR1 SEHNR and CDR2 FQNEAQ (reference sequence). The V gene end was trimmed by 5 bases and the J gene end by 4 bases; junction bases not matched to a gene: 8. The CDR3 consists of 16 residues. The CDR3 coding sequence is TGTGCCAGCAGCCCCCGGACTAGCGGGGTGCGAGAGACCCAGTACTTC. Residues: CASSPRTSGVRETQYF.

This chain links TRBV12-5 with TRBJ2-7, with a tentative D call TRBD1 (5 bases). With 2 bases removed from V and 0 bases from J, the gap between germline ends came to 5 bases. This CDR3 is built from 13 residues. Germline loops: CDR1 LGHNT, CDR2 FRNRAP. In DNA, the CDR3 is TGTGCTAGTGGTTTGAGGGGCTCCTACGAGCAGTACTTC. The encoded protein is CASGLRGSYEQYF.